These 7 T cell receptor beta chains came from one sample sequenced in a study of T cell responses to AZD1222 COVID-19 vaccine. Method: immunoSEQ multiplex PCR; TCRdb's copy keeps in-frame clones and lacks some. The data show some 100,000 clones, 87% seen once. Sequencing was performed on peripheral blood, taken on day 0 of AZD1222 vaccination. The origin of the receptors is an adult in good health.

In this sample, this clone turned up once. The V and J genes are TRBV7-9 and TRBJ2-3; 9 nucleotides line up with TRBD1. Losses at the gene ends were 3 bases for V and 4 bases for J; bases not matched to a gene: 5. The CDR3 runs to 15 residues. The germline V gene has CDR1 SEHNR and CDR2 FQNEAQ (reference sequence). CDR3 region: CASSFTGQGSDTQYF. CDR3 nucleotide sequence: TGTGCCAGCAGCTTCACGGGACAGGGATCAGATACGCAGTATTTT.

V and J are TRBV6-5 and TRBJ1-1, with a weak D call TRBD1 (5 bases). Germline V gives CDR1 MNHEY, CDR2 SVGAGI. The CDR3 spans 13 residues. V gave up 6 bases and J gave up 5 bases, with 13 bases separating them. DNA for the CDR3: TGTGCCAGCAGACGGGGGAGGTTTACTGAAGCTTTCTTT. This encodes CASRRGRFTEAFF.

V usage is TRBV4-3 and J usage is TRBJ1-6, with D tentatively TRBD1 (5 bases). This CDR3 contains 14 residues. Germline lookup yields CDR1 LGHNA and CDR2 YSLEER. Trimming took 4 bases from V and 5 from J, leaving 9 bases between them. The CDR3 loop reads CASSLGGNNSPLHF. CDR3 nucleotide sequence: TGCGCCAGCAGCCTGGGGGGGAATAATTCACCCCTCCACTTT.

The V and J genes are TRBV28 and TRBJ1-4; D is ambiguous. V was pared by 3 bases and J by 7 bases, with 6 bases between. This CDR3 contains 12 residues. Germline loops: CDR1 MDHEN, CDR2 SYDVKM. Here the CDR3 reads CASSFFREKLFF. CDR3 coding DNA: TGTGCCAGCAGTTTTTTTCGTGAAAAACTGTTTTTT.

V is TRBV6-5 and J is TRBJ2-2; no definite D call. V shed 2 bases and J shed 1 base, with 8 bases lying between them. The CDR3 totals 15 residues. Germline V gene data show CDR1 as MNHEY and CDR2 as SVGAGI. CDR3 nucleotides: TGTGCCAGCAGTTACGGCCACATGAACACCGGGGAGCTGTTTTTT. Amino acid sequence: CASSYGHMNTGELFF.

Concerning this clone itself: One junction end disagrees with the germline gene, perhaps due to a read error. The chain carries TRBV18 and TRBJ1-1; 7 bases are shared with TRBD1. The germline V gene encodes CDR1 KGHSH and CDR2 LQKENI. The length of the CDR3 is 15 residues. CDR3 bases: TGTGCCAGCTCACCTGGCGCCAGGGGGAACGCTGAAGCTTTCTTT. Its protein product is CASSPGARGNAEAFF.

This clone was picked up one time. The chain carries TRBV29-1 and TRBJ2-4; D gene ambiguous. V shed 6 bases and J shed 0 bases, with 9 bases lying between them. CDR1 is SQVTM, CDR2 ANQGSEA, per germline. CDR3 size: 13 residues. CDR3 sequence (DNA): TGCAGCGTCCGAGACATAGCCAAAAACATTCAGTACTTC. The encoded protein is CSVRDIAKNIQYF.